These T cell receptor beta chains were read from a single sample in a study of control samples from healthy donors and cancer patients. Repertoires were generated with immunoSEQ multiplex PCR, while TCRdb's copy carries only in-frame clones and drops some. The sample yields 65,000 to 85,000 clones, 89% seen once. Sequenced: PBMCs. These receptors originate from a woman in her forties or fifties with colorectal cancer. The CDR3 runs from the conserved cysteine through the conserved F or W. Fields, in order: J gene, CDR3 length, V gene, D gene, clone size, CDR3 DNA, CDR3 protein. A D gene is named only where the DNA matches it firmly. Only part of the rows carry a size: once, few, many, or a class if the clone is expanded.

J: TRBJ2-5; length: 13; V: TRBV12-3/TRBV12-4; D: -; size: -; DNA: TGTGCCAGCAGTTTGGGACTCCAAGAGACCCAGTACTTC; CDR3: CASSLGLQETQYF
J: TRBJ2-2; length: 13; V: TRBV27; D: -; size: -; DNA: TGTGCCAGCAGTTTAAGGGGGACCGGGGAGCTGTTTTTT; CDR3: CASSLRGTGELFF
J: TRBJ2-1; length: 13; V: TRBV27; D: TRBD1; size: -; DNA: TGTGCCAGCAGTTTACTAGGACAGGGGTCCCAGTTCTTC; CDR3: CASSLLGQGSQFF
J: TRBJ1-2; length: 17; V: TRBV23-1; D: -; size: once; DNA: TGCGCCAGCAGCCCCAAGGGTGGGGCCCCGCGGGACTATGGCTACACCTTC; CDR3: CASSPKGGAPRDYGYTF
J: TRBJ1-2; length: 13; V: TRBV19; D: TRBD1; size: -; DNA: TGTGCCAGTAGCCCGGACAGGGAATCTGGCTACACCTTC; CDR3: CASSPDRESGYTF
J: TRBJ1-1; length: 13; V: TRBV19; D: -; size: -; DNA: TGTGCCAGTAGTCCGAGCATGAACACTGAAGCTTTCTTT; CDR3: CASSPSMNTEAFF
J: TRBJ2-5; length: 14; V: TRBV6-4; D: -; size: -; DNA: TGTGCCAGCAGTGACTCGACGGGGCCGGAGACCCAGTACTTC; CDR3: CASSDSTGPETQYF
J: TRBJ1-1; length: 14; V: TRBV6-5; D: -; size: -; DNA: TGTGCCAGCAGTTCGGGGGAGCATCTCACTGAAGCTTTCTTT; CDR3: CASSSGEHLTEAFF
J: TRBJ1-2; length: 14; V: TRBV3-1/TRBV3-2; D: -; size: -; DNA: TGTGCCAGCAGCCAAAACAGGAACGGCTATGGCTACACCTTC; CDR3: CASSQNRNGYGYTF
J: TRBJ1-2; length: 16; V: TRBV5-1; D: -; size: -; DNA: TGCGCCAGCAGCTTGGGTGGAGGGACCGAGGACTATGGCTACACCTTC; CDR3: CASSLGGGTEDYGYTF
J: TRBJ1-2; length: 17; V: TRBV4-3; D: -; size: -; DNA: TGCGCCAGCAGCCAAGATGAACGAGGCAGGGGATTGTATGGCTACACCTTC; CDR3: CASSQDERGRGLYGYTF
J: TRBJ2-5; length: 12; V: TRBV6-5; D: -; size: -; DNA: TGTGCCAGCAGGGACCCACCAGGGACCCAGTACTTC; CDR3: CASRDPPGTQYF
J: TRBJ2-2; length: 14; V: TRBV2; D: -; size: -; DNA: TGTGCCAGCAGAGACTCAGGGGTGGCCGGGGAGCTGTTTTTT; CDR3: CASRDSGVAGELFF
J: TRBJ2-3; length: 13; V: TRBV5-4; D: -; size: -; DNA: TGTGCCAGCAGCTTGGAGGGGGAAGATACGCAGTATTTT; CDR3: CASSLEGEDTQYF
J: TRBJ1-2; length: 13; V: TRBV10-3; D: -; size: once; DNA: TGTGCCATCAGTGAGACAGGAGACTATGGCTACACCTTC; CDR3: CAISETGDYGYTF
J: TRBJ2-1; length: 17; V: TRBV19; D: TRBD2; size: -; DNA: TGTGCCAGTAGTATCACTAGCGGGGGGGCCGACGGCAATGAGCAGTTCTTC; CDR3: CASSITSGGADGNEQFF
J: TRBJ1-5; length: 14; V: TRBV10-3; D: TRBD1; size: -; DNA: TGTGCCATCAGTGAGTCGGACAGGGGTCGGGCCCAGCATTTT; CDR3: CAISESDRGRAQHF
J: TRBJ2-1; length: 16; V: TRBV4-3; D: TRBD2; size: -; DNA: TGCGCCAGCAGCCAAGCTGCCGGGACTACCTACAATGAGCAGTTCTTC; CDR3: CASSQAAGTTYNEQFF
J: TRBJ1-2; length: 12; V: TRBV5-1; D: TRBD1; size: -; DNA: TGCGCCAGCGGCATTGACAGGGATGGCTACACCTTC; CDR3: CASGIDRDGYTF
J: TRBJ1-1; length: 16; V: TRBV7-3; D: -; size: -; DNA: TGTGCCAGCAGCCCCCACCCGACAGGTGGAAGCACTGAAGCTTTCTTT; CDR3: CASSPHPTGGSTEAFF
J: TRBJ2-5; length: 15; V: TRBV5-6; D: -; size: -; DNA: TGTGCCAGCGCCCCCGCAAGGGGAGTTAAAGAGACCCAGTACTTC; CDR3: CASAPARGVKETQYF
J: TRBJ2-2; length: 15; V: TRBV5-1; D: -; size: -; DNA: TGCGCCAGCAGCTTGGGGGACGACGGGACCGGGGAGCTGTTTTTT; CDR3: CASSLGDDGTGELFF
J: TRBJ1-6; length: 14; V: TRBV28; D: -; size: -; DNA: TGTGCCAGCAGCAGAGACTCTACCAATTCACCCCTCCACTTT; CDR3: CASSRDSTNSPLHF
J: TRBJ2-3; length: 16; V: TRBV20-1; D: TRBD1; size: -; DNA: TGCAGTGCTAGTTCCGCGGGACAGGGGTTTGAAGATACGCAGTATTTT; CDR3: CSASSAGQGFEDTQYF
J: TRBJ2-1; length: 11; V: TRBV10-3; D: -; size: once; DNA: TGTGCCATCAGCCCCGGGACAGAGCAGTTCTTC; CDR3: CAISPGTEQFF
J: TRBJ1-1; length: 14; V: TRBV27; D: -; size: -; DNA: TGTGCCAGCAGTTATAGGGGAGTAGGGACTGAAGCTTTCTTT; CDR3: CASSYRGVGTEAFF
J: TRBJ1-4; length: 13; V: TRBV29-1; D: -; size: -; DNA: TGCAGCGTTGAGGGGGCGACTAATGAAAAACTGTTTTTT; CDR3: CSVEGATNEKLFF
J: TRBJ2-3; length: 14; V: TRBV7-2; D: -; size: -; DNA: TGTGCCAGCAGCTTAGCCCCCACATCAGATACGCAGTATTTT; CDR3: CASSLAPTSDTQYF
J: TRBJ2-2; length: 20; V: TRBV9; D: TRBD1; size: -; DNA: TGTGCCAGCAGCGACCGGGACAGGGGGCGTCTTCTATCTAACACCGGGGAGCTGTTTTTT; CDR3: CASSDRDRGRLLSNTGELFF
J: TRBJ2-2; length: 11; V: TRBV10-3; D: -; size: -; DNA: TGTGCCACTTATAGTACCGGGGAGCTGTTTTTT; CDR3: CATYSTGELFF
J: TRBJ1-3; length: 15; V: TRBV2; D: -; size: -; DNA: TGTGCCAGCAGTGAAGAGACCGGCGGGGGAAACACCATATATTTT; CDR3: CASSEETGGGNTIYF
J: TRBJ1-2; length: 15; V: TRBV6-5; D: -; size: -; DNA: TGTGCCAGCAGTTCTCAAGGTTTAGGGGCCTATGGCTACACCTTC; CDR3: CASSSQGLGAYGYTF
J: TRBJ2-1; length: 14; V: TRBV10-3; D: TRBD2; size: -; DNA: TGTGCCATCAGTGATCCGGCGGGGGGCGATGAGCAGTTCTTC; CDR3: CAISDPAGGDEQFF